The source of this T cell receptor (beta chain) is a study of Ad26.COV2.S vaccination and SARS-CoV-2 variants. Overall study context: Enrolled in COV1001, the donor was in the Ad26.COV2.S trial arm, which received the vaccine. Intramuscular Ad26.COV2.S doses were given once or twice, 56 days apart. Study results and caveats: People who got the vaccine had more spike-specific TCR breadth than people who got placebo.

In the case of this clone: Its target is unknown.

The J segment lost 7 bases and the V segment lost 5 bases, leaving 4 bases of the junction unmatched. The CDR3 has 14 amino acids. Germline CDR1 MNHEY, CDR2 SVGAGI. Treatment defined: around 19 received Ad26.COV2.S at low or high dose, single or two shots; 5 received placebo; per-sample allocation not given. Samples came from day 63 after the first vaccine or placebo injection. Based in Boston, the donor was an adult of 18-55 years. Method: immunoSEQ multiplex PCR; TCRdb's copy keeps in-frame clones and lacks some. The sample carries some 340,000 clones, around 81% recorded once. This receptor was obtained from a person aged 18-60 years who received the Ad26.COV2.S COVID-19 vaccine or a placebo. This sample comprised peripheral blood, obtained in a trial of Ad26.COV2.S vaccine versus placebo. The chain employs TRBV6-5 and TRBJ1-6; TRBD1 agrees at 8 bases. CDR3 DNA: TGTGCCAGCAGTCCCGACAGGGGAAATTCACCCCTCCACTTT. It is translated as CASSPDRGNSPLHF.